The next 26 T cell receptor beta chains were all read from a single sample in a study of CD8+ T cells in alopecia areata. RNA, once extracted, was reverse transcribed into cDNA for use as the sequencing template. TCRdb's table, derived via immunoSEQ multiplex PCR, lists solely in-frame clones and lacks some. Of 160,000 or so clones in the sample, approximately 70% were seen once. Sequenced material: CD8+ T cells sorted from blood, taken at week 0. These TCRs come from a human donor with alopecia areata.

The chain has TRBV27 and TRBJ1-1; TRBD1 matches 7 bases. Unmatched junction bases numbered 7, after V lost 4 bases and J lost 8 bases. Germline-derived CDR1 and CDR2 are MNHEY and SMNVEV (reference sequence). This CDR3 has 13 amino acids. The CDR3: CASSSTGVLEAFF. As DNA, the CDR3 is TGTGCCAGCAGTTCCACAGGGGTGTTGGAAGCTTTCTTT.

The chain couples TRBV2 to TRBJ2-7, with D tentatively TRBD2 (6 bases). Trimming removed 4 bases at V and 3 bases at J, with 10 bases between. This CDR3 is built from 13 residues. CDR1 and CDR2 (germline): SNHLY, FYNNEI. The CDR3 DNA reads as TGTGCCAGCAGTGGGTGGGGAGGCTACGAGCAGTACTTC. Protein product: CASSGWGGYEQYF.

The chain employs TRBV9 and TRBJ1-6; no reliable D call. The CDR3 loop spans 16 amino acids. Trimming took off 0 bases at V and 0 bases at J, with 7 bases between the two ends. Germline V gene data show CDR1 as SGDLS and CDR2 as YYNGEE. The CDR3 DNA is TGTGCCAGCAGCGTAGAGGAGAGCTCCTATAATTCACCCCTCCACTTT. Its translation: CASSVEESSYNSPLHF.

The CDR3 region has the DNA TGTGCCAGCAGCACCCGGACAGGTGCTGGGGTGGATGAGCAGTTCTTC. Its translation: CASSTRTGAGVDEQFF. The rearrangement uses TRBV4-2 and TRBJ2-1, with 7 bases fitting TRBD1. Trimming at V came to 5 bases and at J to 8 bases, leaving 15 bases not matched to a gene. CDR1 and CDR2 from the germline V gene are LGHNA and YNFKEQ. The CDR3 contains 16 residues.

This clone was recorded only once. This sample also contains other DNA sequences that code for the same CDR3. CDR3 DNA: TGTGCCAGCAGCCTCGGACAGTACGAGCAGTACTTC. Translating it yields CASSLGQYEQYF. The chain couples TRBV7-9 to TRBJ2-7, with D possibly being TRBD1 (6 bases). Between the trimmed V and J ends, which lost 5 bases and 4 bases, there was a span of 9 bases. This CDR3 is 12 amino acids long. The germline V gene has CDR1 SEHNR and CDR2 FQNEAQ (reference sequence).

This clone was observed a single time. The genes are TRBV6-5 and TRBJ2-1, with 10 bases aligning to TRBD1. CDR3 size: 16 residues. J was trimmed by 2 bases and V by 2 bases; bases with no gene match: 3. Per the germline V gene, CDR1 is MNHEY and CDR2 is SVGAGI. The CDR3 DNA reads as TGTGCCAGCAGTTACAGAGGACAGGGGGCCTACAATGAGCAGTTCTTC. Protein: CASSYRGQGAYNEQFF.

V usage is TRBV6-1 and J usage is TRBJ1-2; no definite D call. The germline V gene encodes CDR1 MNHNS and CDR2 SASEGT. V was clipped by 0 bases and J by 6 bases, with 17 bases between them. The CDR3 consists of 16 residues. This CDR3 is CASSEAPHAAKDGYTF. Here the CDR3 DNA reads TGTGCCAGCAGTGAAGCCCCCCATGCAGCTAAGGATGGCTACACCTTC.

V is TRBV6-5 and J is TRBJ2-1; D assignment may be TRBD1 or TRBD2 (5 bases each). Trimming took off 8 bases at V and 2 bases at J, with 10 bases between the two ends. Germline V CDR1 and CDR2: MNHEY, SVGAGI. The CDR3 loop spans 13 amino acids. The CDR3 loop reads CASGWGTYNEQFF. CDR3 bases: TGTGCCAGCGGTTGGGGGACCTACAATGAGCAGTTCTTC.

The V and J genes are TRBV7-9 and TRBJ2-2; D possibly corresponds to TRBD1 (7 bases). The CDR3 runs 16 residues. CDR1 SEHNR and CDR2 FQNEAQ come from the germline V gene (reference sequence). V gave up 5 bases and J gave up 0 bases, with 13 bases separating them. CDR3: CASSPRDSTNTGELFF. The DNA for the CDR3 is TGTGCCAGCAGCCCGCGGGACAGCACGAACACCGGGGAGCTGTTTTTT.

CDR3 DNA: TGTGCCAGCAGCTCCCAATGGGACCGCCGAGGAAATGAGCAGTTCTTC. Translation gives CASSSQWDRRGNEQFF. The V gene is TRBV13, the J gene TRBJ2-1; D is possibly TRBD1 or TRBD2 (5 bases each). V was clipped by 4 bases and J by 7 bases, with 20 bases between them. The CDR3 has 16 amino acids. Germline V lookup: CDR1 PRHDT, CDR2 FYEKMQ (reference sequence). Variable domain in full (rest from reference TRBV13 and TRBJ2-1): AAGVIQSPRHLIKEKRETATLKCYPIPRHDTVYWYQQGPGQDPQFLISFYEKMQSDKGSIPDRFSAQQFSDYHSELNMSSLELGDSALYFCASSSQWDRRGNEQFFGPGTRLTVL.

This clone was counted once. The chain recombines TRBV30 with TRBJ1-2; D is unresolved. This CDR3 comprises 15 residues. The germline V gene encodes CDR1 GTSNPN and CDR2 SVGIG (reference sequence). V was shortened by 3 bases and J by 4 bases, with 18 bases between the two germline ends. CDR3 nucleotides: TGTGCCTGGAGCGTTGGAGACTTTTCCTCCTATGGCTACACCTTC. Translation: CAWSVGDFSSYGYTF.

As DNA, the CDR3 is TGTGCCAGCACCCGATCGGCAGGGAGGACTGAAGCTTTCTTT. This translates into CASTRSAGRTEAFF. The chain combines TRBV2 with TRBJ1-1, with D perhaps matching TRBD1 (5 bases). The CDR3 spans 14 residues. V was clipped by 7 bases and J by 5 bases, with 17 bases between them. Germline V gives CDR1 SNHLY, CDR2 FYNNEI. Variable domain in full (rest from reference TRBV2 and TRBJ1-1): EPEVTQTPSHQVTQMGQEVILRCVPISNHLYFYWYRQILGQKVEFLVSFYNNEISEKSEIFDDQFSVERPDGSNFTLKIRSTKLEDSAMYFCASTRSAGRTEAFFGQGTRLTVV.

The chain recombines TRBV14 with TRBJ2-7; D could derive from TRBD1 or TRBD2 (5 bases each). V lost 4 bases to trimming and J lost 4 bases, with 8 bases between them. There are 12 residues in the CDR3. Germline CDR1 is SGHDN and CDR2 is FVKESK. The DNA of the CDR3 is TGTGCCAGCAGCCCTTGGGGGTACGAGCAGTACTTC. It specifies CASSPWGYEQYF.

With respect to this clone: The junction and the germline gene differ at one end; a read error may be behind it. The rearrangement joins TRBV5-1 to TRBJ2-1; 7 nucleotides line up with TRBD1. Germline-derived CDR1 and CDR2 are SGHRS and YFSETQ. CDR3 length: 13 amino acids. The CDR3 spells CASSLEGTAQRVF. The CDR3 DNA sequence: TGCGCCAGCAGCTTGGAAGGGACAGCCCAACGGGTCTTC.

In its sample, this clone was seen a few times. The genes are TRBV5-1 and TRBJ2-2, with D unclear. V lost 4 bases to trimming and J lost 5 bases, with 3 bases between them. The CDR3 runs to 11 residues. Germline V gene lookup returns CDR1 SGHRS and CDR2 YFSETQ. The CDR3 DNA reads TGCGCCAGCAGCAGAACCGGGGAGCTGTTTTTT. Translation: CASSRTGELFF. The whole variable domain, filled in from reference TRBV5-1 and TRBJ2-2, reads KAGVTQTPRYLIKTRGQQVTLSCSPISGHRSVSWYQQTPGQGLQFLFEYFSETQRNKGNFPGRFSGRQFSNSRSEMNVSTLELGDSALYLCASSRTGELFFGEGSRLTVL.

This clone was found a few times. The rearrangement joins TRBV2 to TRBJ2-1; no reliable D call. Germline loops: CDR1 SNHLY, CDR2 FYNNEI. This CDR3 comprises 11 residues. V lost 6 bases and J 13 bases, leaving 13 bases between the germline ends. CDR3 in DNA: TGTGCCAGCAGCGGCTCCGGCGATCAGTTCTTC. Translated: CASSGSGDQFF.

The J gene is TRBJ2-5, the V gene TRBV29-1, with 11 bases fitting TRBD2. The CDR3 sequence is 13 residues long. V shed 8 bases and J 2 bases; nucleotides not matched to a gene: 4. CDR1 and CDR2 (germline): SQVTM, ANQGSEA. The CDR3 region has the DNA TGCAGCCTACTAGCGGGGGTACAAGAGACCCAGTACTTC. Amino acid sequence: CSLLAGVQETQYF.

The chain recombines TRBV27 with TRBJ2-5, with a weak D call TRBD1 (7 bases). CDR3 length equals 13 residues. Between the trimmed V and J ends, which lost 6 bases and 5 bases, there was a span of 13 bases. From germline, CDR1 is MNHEY and CDR2 SMNVEV (reference sequence). The CDR3 protein is CASSQPGGETQYF. The CDR3 nucleotides read TGTGCCAGCAGCCAACCAGGGGGGGAGACCCAGTACTTC.

The chain links TRBV23-1 to TRBJ2-5; D not certain. TRBV23-1 is an open reading frame, and its role is uncertain. Trimming removed 0 bases from V and 5 bases from J, with 10 bases in between. The CDR3 runs 14 residues. CDR3 in DNA: TGCGCCAGCAGTCAATCGGTGGGTCGGGAGACCCAGTACTTC. It translates to CASSQSVGRETQYF.

The V call is TRBV27, the J call TRBJ2-5; TRBD2 might be the D (7 bases). The CDR3 has 13 amino acids. Trimming left V 3 bases short and J 4 bases short, with 9 bases between. Looked up from germline, CDR1 is MNHEY and CDR2 is SMNVEV (reference sequence). CDR3 protein: CASSLGGGETQYF. The CDR3 DNA is TGTGCCAGCAGTTTGGGAGGGGGAGAGACCCAGTACTTC.

The chain recombines TRBV4-1 with TRBJ1-1; D gene unclear. Germline loops: CDR1 MGHRA, CDR2 YSYEKL. The CDR3 sequence is 13 residues long. Trimming stripped 1 base from V and 0 bases from J, with 3 bases between. The chain's CDR3 is CASSQGVNTEAFF. DNA of the CDR3: TGCGCCAGCAGCCAAGGGGTGAACACTGAAGCTTTCTTT.

About this clone: In the same sample, other DNA sequences code for this CDR3. The rearrangement uses TRBV14 and TRBJ2-7; no clear D. Trimming shortened V by 1 base and J by 3 bases, and 1 base separated the two germline ends. Germline CDR1 and CDR2: SGHDN and FVKESK. The CDR3 is 11 amino acids. This CDR3 is CASSQGYEQYF. In nucleotides, the CDR3 is TGTGCCAGCAGCCAAGGCTACGAGCAGTACTTC.

This chain links TRBV4-1 with TRBJ2-7, with TRBD1 matching 8 bases. Per germline, CDR1 MGHRA and CDR2 YSYEKL. With 3 bases clipped from V and 2 bases from J, the junction kept 6 bases outside the gene matches. The length of the CDR3 is 15 residues. The CDR3 nucleotides read TGCGCCAGCAGCCATGGACAGGGAGGAACCTACGAGCAGTACTTC. Protein sequence: CASSHGQGGTYEQYF.

The chain couples TRBV10-3 to TRBJ1-5; no clear D gene. CDR1 ENHRY and CDR2 SYGVKD come from the germline V gene. The CDR3 has 15 amino acids. V dropped 2 bases and J dropped 4 bases, with 12 bases sitting between them. CDR3: CAISEAGFGNQPQHF. CDR3 nucleotide sequence: TGTGCCATCAGTGAGGCAGGTTTTGGTAATCAGCCCCAGCATTTT.

The chain recombines TRBV5-1 with TRBJ1-2; D is unresolved. This CDR3 comprises 14 residues. The germline gives CDR1 SGHRS, CDR2 YFSETQ. V was pared by 0 bases and J by 6 bases, with 12 bases between. CDR3 loop: CASSLDYSDHGYTF. The DNA for the CDR3 is TGCGCCAGCAGCTTGGATTACAGTGACCATGGCTACACCTTC.

The chain uses TRBV7-9 and TRBJ1-5, with 8 nucleotides matching TRBD1. Germline CDR1 is SEHNR and CDR2 is FQNEAQ (reference sequence). V trimming: 1 base; J trimming: 2 bases; junction bases outside the gene matches: 10. This CDR3 has 18 amino acids. The CDR3 region is CASSLVGQGFGGNQPQHF. CDR3 coding DNA: TGTGCCAGCAGCTTAGTTGGACAGGGATTTGGCGGCAATCAGCCCCAGCATTTT.